This T cell receptor beta chain was documented in a study of beta chain features in type 1 diabetes. Looking at the study overall: Patients did not differ from healthy donors in age, gender or cell yield.

In the case of this clone: What it binds is unknown.

Investigators reverse transcribed all isolated RNA, so they sequenced expressed TCRB transcripts. Measured with immunoSEQ multiplex PCR; TCRdb has only the in-frame clones, and not every one. The sample gives 640,000 or so clones, around an eighth of which show up once; approximately 0.022% is in the top ten. Findings and caveats of the study: All four CD4+ subsets from Type 1 diabetes patients carried moderately but significantly shorter TCRB CDR3s.

The ends lost 0 bases at V and 5 bases at J; junction bases unmatched: 8. The germline gives CDR1 SNHLY, CDR2 FYNNEI. The CDR3 totals 17 residues. The V and J genes are TRBV2 and TRBJ2-2; 8 bases agree with TRBD1. This TCR was recovered from a man between 18 and 35 years old with type 1 diabetes. The sequencing sample was made of naive CD4+ T cells from blood. CDR3 sequence (DNA): TGTGCCAGCAGTGAAGCGACCCGGACAGGGCGGACCGGGGAGCTGTTTTTT. Residues: CASSEATRTGRTGELFF.